The 10 T cell receptor beta chains below were found in one sample sequenced in a study of blood T cell repertoires in COVID-19 (dated by TCRdb to about 2020). The protocol used for the library was the immunoSEQ multiplex PCR assay. TCRdb obtained this table from immuneACCESS and retained in-frame rearrangements with V and J assigned. These tables miss some clones; where compared with another copy, unresolved V genes account for less than half of the shortfall, and the remainder is unexplained. For this sample there are tens of thousands of clones; around four fifths appear just once. 5% to 6% of the sample goes to the ten largest clones. The specimen sequenced was peripheral blood. All receptors come from a man between 65 and 80 years old with acute or convalescent COVID-19.

In its sample, this clone was seen once. This sequence joins TRBV11-2 and TRBJ2-7; D may be TRBD2 (6 bases). CDR1 and CDR2 from the germline V gene are SGHAT and FQNNGV. The CDR3 is 16 amino acids. The V end lost 6 bases, the J end lost 0 bases, and 18 bases lay between the germline ends. CDR3 loop: CASSRGGGFSSYEQYF. The CDR3 DNA is TGTGCCAGCAGTAGAGGCGGAGGGTTCAGCTCCTACGAGCAGTACTTC.

This clone was seen just once. The chain uses TRBV6-6 and TRBJ1-5; D remains ambiguous. V lost 5 bases, J lost 0 bases, and 11 bases lay in between. Germline V gives CDR1 MNHNY, CDR2 SVGAGI (reference sequence). The CDR3 has 15 amino acids. CDR3 bases: TGTGCCAGCAGTCCCGACATTTATAGCAATCAGCCCCAGCATTTT. Its protein product is CASSPDIYSNQPQHF.

The CDR3 is CATSRGGDTDTQYF. CDR3 DNA: TGTGCCACCAGTAGGGGCGGGGACACAGATACGCAGTATTTT. This chain joins TRBV24-1 and TRBJ2-3, with a possible D match to TRBD2 (6 bases). The CDR3 runs 14 residues. Germline loops: CDR1 KGHDR, CDR2 SFDVKD. V was trimmed by 6 bases and J by 2 bases, leaving 11 bases between them.

V gene TRBV4-2 combines with J gene TRBJ1-1; D is unclear. The CDR3 loop spans 15 amino acids. V lost 5 bases to trimming and J lost 1 base, with 14 bases between them. CDR1 and CDR2 (germline): LGHNA, YNFKEQ. CDR3 sequence: CASSTRRRENTEAFF. The CDR3, as DNA: TGTGCCAGCAGCACCCGACGGCGGGAGAACACTGAAGCTTTCTTT.

V usage is TRBV10-3 and J usage is TRBJ2-2; D unresolved. This CDR3 has 14 amino acids. Germline assignment: CDR1 ENHRY and CDR2 SYGVKD. Trimming stripped 10 bases from V and 0 bases from J, with 12 bases between. The CDR3 DNA reads TGTGCCACCGGCCCCACAGCGAACACCGGGGAGCTGTTTTTT. The encoded protein is CATGPTANTGELFF.

The genes are TRBV5-4 and TRBJ1-3; D unclear. V lost 0 bases and J 2 bases, leaving 6 bases between the germline ends. The CDR3 sequence is 14 residues long. In germline, CDR1 is SGHNT, CDR2 YYREEE (reference sequence). CDR3 nucleotides: TGTGCCAGCAGCTTGGGGGAGGCTGGAAACACCATATATTTT. It is translated as CASSLGEAGNTIYF.

This clone showed up just once. The chain joins TRBV7-8 to TRBJ1-5; D perhaps matches TRBD1 (5 bases). Trimming took off 5 bases at V and 9 bases at J, with 17 bases between the two ends. CDR1 and CDR2 from the germline V gene are SGHVS and FQNEAQ. The CDR3 totals 14 residues. The CDR3 loop is CASSHDGTLRPQHF. For the CDR3, the DNA is TGTGCCAGCAGCCATGACGGGACTCTTCGGCCCCAGCATTTT.

The gene calls are TRBV10-3 and TRBJ2-2; D uncertain. V gave up 5 bases and J gave up 3 bases, with 10 bases separating them. The CDR3 is 14 amino acids. The germline gives CDR1 ENHRY, CDR2 SYGVKD. CDR3 in DNA: TGTGCCATCAGTCCGTATCTTGACACCGGGGAGCTGTTTTTT. As protein: CAISPYLDTGELFF.

V is TRBV10-3 and J is TRBJ1-5, with D perhaps matching TRBD1 (6 bases). Between the trimmed V and J ends, which lost 10 bases and 1 base, there was a span of 14 bases. This CDR3 has 14 amino acids. Germline V lookup: CDR1 ENHRY, CDR2 SYGVKD. CDR3 in DNA: TGTGCCACCGTACAGGGATTGAGCAATCAGCCCCAGCATTTT. Translated: CATVQGLSNQPQHF.

The chain has TRBV14 and TRBJ2-2; a possible D gene is TRBD2 (5 bases). V was pared by 5 bases and J by 5 bases, with 12 bases between. Germline CDR1 SGHDN, CDR2 FVKESK. This CDR3 region has 14 residues. The CDR3: CASSTGITTGELFF. CDR3 in DNA: TGTGCCAGCAGCACCGGGATCACGACCGGGGAGCTGTTTTTT.